In this sample, the clone carrying this T cell receptor beta chain turned up many times. Germline lookup yields CDR1 LGHDT and CDR2 YNNKEL (reference sequence). Trimming took 0 bases from V and 4 from J; bases not matched to a gene: 3. CDR3 length equals 14 residues. The sample originates from a study of T cells in Graves' hyperthyroidism and ophthalmopathy. Amplification of TCR beta CDR3 regions was performed using RNA transcripts as template. The HTBI set primed first-round TCR CDR3 RT-PCR. TCRdb re-derived calls from the multiplex PCR reads in MiXCR, one entry per CDR3 protein. The sample yields 250,000 to 300,000 distinct CDR3 sequences, about 18% seen once. Diagnoses were established using clinical symptoms, serum thyroxine and TRAb, thyroid ultrasound and orbital computed tomography.

Material for sequencing was blood. The sequence came from a woman aged 60-75 years with Graves' ophthalmopathy. J is TRBJ2-7 and V is TRBV3-1; 7 nucleotides line up with TRBD2. The CDR3 reads CASSQDLGGYEQYF. CDR3 DNA: TGTGCCAGCAGCCAAGATCTGGGAGGGTACGAGCAGTACTTC.